Listed below are T cell receptor beta chains from one sample, sequenced in a study of cytomegalovirus exposure and HLA in healthy donors. The repertoire was sequenced with immunoSEQ multiplex PCR; TCRdb's copy has only in-frame clones and lacks some. The sample shows some 110,000 clones, roughly 70% of them seen only once. Specimen: PBMCs. The receptors were sampled from a male donor in good health and CMV-seropositive. Each CDR3 is given with its conserved first and last residue. Fields, in order: clone size, D gene, V gene, J gene, CDR3 DNA, CDR3 protein. D genes are given only for firm matches. Size is omitted from some rows. Given values are once, few, many or a class for expanded clones.

NA	TRBD1	TRBV29-1	TRBJ1-6	TGCAGCGCCCTCATAACAGGGGAGGCCCTCCACTTT	CSALITGEALHF
NA	TRBD1	TRBV7-3	TRBJ2-2	TGTGCCAGCAGCCCAGACAGGGTTCGGTCCGGGGAGCTGTTTTTT	CASSPDRVRSGELFF
NA	TRBD2	TRBV27	TRBJ2-5	TGTGCCAGCAGATTAGTCAGCGGTGGGGGGGTGGGTGGGACCCAGTACTTC	CASRLVSGGGVGGTQYF
once	TRBD1	TRBV14	TRBJ1-6	TGTGCCAGCAGCCAGGGGACAGGGATGTATAATTCACCCCTCCACTTT	CASSQGTGMYNSPLHF
NA	NA	TRBV18	TRBJ1-5	TGTGCCAGCTCAGTCGGACTCGCCGGTGGCAATCAGCCCCAGCATTTT	CASSVGLAGGNQPQHF
once	NA	TRBV7-6	TRBJ1-1	TGTGCCAGCAGCTCCTACCCCCGAGGCACTGAAGCTTTCTTT	CASSSYPRGTEAFF
NA	NA	TRBV28	TRBJ2-7	TGTGCCAGCACCTACCGGGCTGGGGCTACCTACGAGCAGTACTTC	CASTYRAGATYEQYF
NA	TRBD1	TRBV7-2	TRBJ2-2	TGTGCCAGCAGCTTAAGGGGGCCCGGGGAGCTGTTTTTT	CASSLRGPGELFF
NA	TRBD1	TRBV30	TRBJ2-6	TGTGCCGGGGACAGGGTCAACGCTGGGGCCAACGTCCTGACTTTC	CAGDRVNAGANVLTF
NA	NA	TRBV5-1	TRBJ2-7	TGCGCCAGCAGCTTGCCCAGGGTAAAATCACCTTTGGACTACGAGCAGTACTTC	CASSLPRVKSPLDYEQYF
NA	NA	TRBV19	TRBJ2-7	TGTGCCAGTAGTCCACCTAGCCGGATCTACGAGCAGTACTTC	CASSPPSRIYEQYF
NA	TRBD2	TRBV4-3	TRBJ2-3	TGCGCCAGCAGCCGAATGACTAGCGGGGGGGCGGGCGTAGATACGCAGTATTTT	CASSRMTSGGAGVDTQYF
few	NA	TRBV6-6	TRBJ2-2	TGTGCCAGCAGTTACGCTAGTCATACCGGGGAGCTGTTTTTT	CASSYASHTGELFF
few	TRBD2	TRBV5-4	TRBJ2-1	TGTGCCAGCGGGACCGGGACTACCTACAATGAGCAGTTCTTC	CASGTGTTYNEQFF
NA	TRBD1	TRBV7-3	TRBJ2-1	TGTGCCAGCAGCTTAAGGGACAGGGGGGGGAATGAGCAGTTCTTC	CASSLRDRGGNEQFF
NA	NA	TRBV4-1	TRBJ1-3	TGCGCCAGCAGCCAAGCGGACAGCTCTGGAAACACCATATATTTT	CASSQADSSGNTIYF
NA	NA	TRBV6-6	TRBJ2-1	TGTGCCAGTGCGGGAGCGACAGGCAATGAGCAGTTCTTC	CASAGATGNEQFF
NA	TRBD2	TRBV7-9	TRBJ2-1	TGTGCCAGCGGCAAGGGGACTAACAATGAGCAGTTCTTC	CASGKGTNNEQFF
NA	NA	TRBV4-3	TRBJ2-1	TGCGCCAGCAGCCAAGGGGGCCTGTACGCCTATGAGCAGTTCTTC	CASSQGGLYAYEQFF
NA	TRBD1	TRBV6-6	TRBJ1-2	TGTGCCAGCAGCTTCACAGGGACAGGGGGCCGGTATGGCTACACCTTC	CASSFTGTGGRYGYTF
NA	NA	TRBV13	TRBJ2-2	TGTGCCAGCAGCTTTAGCGTTTACACCGGGGAGCTGTTTTTT	CASSFSVYTGELFF
NA	NA	TRBV30	TRBJ2-5	TGTGCCTGGGGTTTACCACTTCGAGAGACCCAGTACTTC	CAWGLPLRETQYF
NA	NA	TRBV5-4	TRBJ2-7	TGTGCCAGCAGCTACGAACAGGGTGCGCACGAGCAGTACTTC	CASSYEQGAHEQYF
NA	NA	TRBV29-1	TRBJ1-5	TGCAGCGTTTCCCAGGCCAATAGCAATCAGCCCCAGCATTTT	CSVSQANSNQPQHF
NA	TRBD2	TRBV7-2	TRBJ2-4	TGTGCCAGCAGCTTAGGACTAGCGGGGCTTGGCATTCAGTACTTC	CASSLGLAGLGIQYF
NA	TRBD1	TRBV6-4	TRBJ1-2	TGTGCCAGCAGTGACTCGTCAGGGACAGGGGGCGCCTCTGGCTACACCTTC	CASSDSSGTGGASGYTF
NA	NA	TRBV6-4	TRBJ2-6	TGTGCCAGCAGCCCCAGTATTTCTGGGGCCAACGTCCTGACTTTC	CASSPSISGANVLTF
NA	TRBD2	TRBV5-4	TRBJ2-7	TGTGCCAGCAGCTTACTAGCGGGAGGGCCCTACGAGCAGTACTTC	CASSLLAGGPYEQYF
NA	NA	TRBV19	TRBJ1-3	TGTGCCAGTAGCCCCGGGACTGCCGGAAACACCATATATTTT	CASSPGTAGNTIYF
NA	TRBD1	TRBV29-1	TRBJ2-7	TGCAGCGTTGAAGCAAGACAGGGTCCCCGGAACGAGCAGTACTTC	CSVEARQGPRNEQYF
few	NA	TRBV5-6	TRBJ1-2	TGTGCCAGCAGCTTTCTCTATGGCTACACCTTC	CASSFLYGYTF
NA	TRBD2	TRBV6-6	TRBJ2-3	TGTGCCAGCAGTGAGGGGACTAGCGGGGGAGATACGCAGTATTTT	CASSEGTSGGDTQYF
once	NA	TRBV7-2	TRBJ1-4	TGTGCCAGCAGCCCAGAAGGTCGGGGGGAAAAACTGTTTTTT	CASSPEGRGEKLFF
NA	NA	TRBV28	TRBJ1-4	TGTGCCAGCAGTGCCTCAGGGTCCACTAATGAAAAACTGTTTTTT	CASSASGSTNEKLFF
NA	TRBD1	TRBV6-5	TRBJ2-1	TGTGCCAGCAGAGACAGGGGGCCCAATGAGCAGTTCTTC	CASRDRGPNEQFF
NA	TRBD2	TRBV7-6	TRBJ2-7	TGTGCCAGCAGCTTTAGACGGGAGGAGGCCGACGAGCAGTACTTC	CASSFRREEADEQYF
NA	NA	TRBV4-1	TRBJ1-2	TGCGCCAGCAGCCAAGATCCGGGGGTTCATGGCTACACCTTC	CASSQDPGVHGYTF
NA	TRBD1	TRBV5-8	TRBJ1-4	TGTGCCAGCAGCGGTACCGGGACAGGGAATGAAAAACTGTTTTTT	CASSGTGTGNEKLFF
NA	NA	TRBV12-5	TRBJ2-7	TGTGCTAGTGGTTTGGATACAGGGCCGGGACAAGGGTACGAGCAGTACTTC	CASGLDTGPGQGYEQYF
NA	TRBD1	TRBV5-1	TRBJ1-1	TGCGCCAGCAGCCCTAGACAGGGCGAAAACACTGAAGCTTTCTTT	CASSPRQGENTEAFF
NA	TRBD2	TRBV6-5	TRBJ2-5	TGTGCCAGCAGTTACGGGCTAGCGGAAGAGACCCAGTACTTC	CASSYGLAEETQYF
NA	NA	TRBV5-1	TRBJ2-2	TGCGCCAGCACCCCCGCGAACACCGGGGAGCTGTTTTTT	CASTPANTGELFF
NA	TRBD1	TRBV7-6	TRBJ1-2	TGTGCCAGCAGCTTAGGACAGGGGCGCGTGAGCTATGGCTACACCTTC	CASSLGQGRVSYGYTF
NA	TRBD1	TRBV10-2	TRBJ2-4	TGCGCCAGCAGTGAGTCAGGGGGACAGGGTATGAACATTCAGTACTTC	CASSESGGQGMNIQYF
once	NA	TRBV28	TRBJ1-1	TGTGCCAGCAGTGGCCCGGGACATCCTAACACTGAAGCTTTCTTT	CASSGPGHPNTEAFF
once	NA	TRBV13	TRBJ1-5	TGTGCCAGCAGCTTGCGGGGGGACCCCAGGCAGCCCCAGCATTTT	CASSLRGDPRQPQHF
NA	NA	TRBV5-1	TRBJ2-1	TGCGCCAGCCAAGAACAGAGCTCCTACAATGAGCAGTTCTTC	CASQEQSSYNEQFF
NA	NA	TRBV5-6	TRBJ1-5	TGTGCCAGCAGCCAGGCTAGCAATCAGCCCCAGAATTTT	CASSQASNQPQNF
few	TRBD2	TRBV7-9	TRBJ2-5	TGTGCCAGCAGACCTGCTTCGGGAGGTTGGAGGGAGACCCAGTACTTC	CASRPASGGWRETQYF
NA	NA	TRBV6-4	TRBJ1-1	TGTGCCAGCAGTGACTCTTCGGGGAGAAGGGCTGAAGCTTTCTTT	CASSDSSGRRAEAFF
NA	NA	TRBV11-3	TRBJ2-1	TGTGCCAGCAGCCCCCTAGCCTCTCCCTACAATGAGCAGTTCTTC	CASSPLASPYNEQFF
few	TRBD1	TRBV7-3	TRBJ2-6	TGTGCCAGCAGCCGCCCCGGACAGGGGGCGTCTGGGGCCAACGTCCTGACTTTC	CASSRPGQGASGANVLTF
NA	NA	TRBV9	TRBJ2-1	TGTGCCAGCAGCGGGGGAGGTACCTACAATGAGCAGTTCTTC	CASSGGGTYNEQFF
few	TRBD1	TRBV14	TRBJ1-1	TGTGCCAGCAGCGAGGACAGGGGAATAGTTGGTACTGAAGCTTTCTTT	CASSEDRGIVGTEAFF
NA	NA	TRBV19	TRBJ1-5	TGTGCCAGTAGTGACCCCCCCGGGTCCCAGCATTTT	CASSDPPGSQHF
NA	NA	TRBV28	TRBJ2-7	TGTGCCAGCAGTTTAGGGGGCCGGAACGAGCAGTACTTC	CASSLGGRNEQYF
NA	TRBD1	TRBV6-5	TRBJ1-4	TGTGCCAGCAGTGTCGTGGACAGGAATGAAAAACTGTTTTTT	CASSVVDRNEKLFF
NA	NA	TRBV27	TRBJ2-7	TGTGCCAGCAGTCCGGGAAAGGGCTACGAGCAGTACTTC	CASSPGKGYEQYF
once	NA	TRBV4-2	TRBJ2-1	TGTGCCAGCAGCCAAGACAGGGTCTCCTACAATGAGCAGTTCTTC	CASSQDRVSYNEQFF
few	NA	TRBV5-6	TRBJ1-5	TGTGCCAGCAGCTTATCAGGGTTTGGGCAGCCCCAGCATTTT	CASSLSGFGQPQHF